These 11 T cell receptor beta chains came from one sample sequenced in a study of T-cell memory formation after mild COVID-19. TCRdb analysed the 5' RACE reads with MiXCR anew, one entry per CDR3 protein. This sample has 390,000 or so distinct CDR3 sequences; 15% to 20% occur once, and the top ten carry approximately 21%. The sequencing sample was made of PBMCs or a T cell subset sorted from them (not recorded which). The receptors derive from a man aged 18 to 35 who had mild COVID-19 (a few samples of this study predate the infection). Cell type and time point are not known.

This clonotype was seen only a few times. The chain uses TRBV12-3 or TRBV12-4 and TRBJ2-7; perhaps D is TRBD1 or TRBD2 (5 bases each). This CDR3 spans 14 amino acids. V dropped 4 bases and J dropped 6 bases, with 16 bases sitting between them. Written as DNA, the CDR3 is TGTGCCAGCAGTTCGGGACCTTTTACGGGCGAGCAGTACTTC. The encoded protein is CASSSGPFTGEQYF.

The J gene is TRBJ2-5, the V gene TRBV2; TRBD1 is a possible D gene (5 bases). This CDR3 region has 13 residues. V lost 6 bases, J lost 0 bases, and 8 bases lay in between. Germline CDR1 SNHLY, CDR2 FYNNEI. In DNA, the CDR3 is TGTGCCAGCAGGGACACTCACCAAGAGACCCAGTACTTC. The encoded protein is CASRDTHQETQYF.

This clonotype was recorded a few times. This rearrangement joins TRBV7-9 to TRBJ2-1; D not certain. Looked up from germline, CDR1 is SEHNR and CDR2 is FQNEAQ (reference sequence). The CDR3 loop spans 13 amino acids. Trimming left V 10 bases short and J 4 bases short, with 14 bases between. CDR3 residues: CATMGSPYNEQFF. The CDR3 bases are TGTGCCACTATGGGATCCCCTTACAATGAGCAGTTCTTC.

The CDR3 DNA is TGCAGTGCTAGAGATTGGGGCACGCGATTTGGAAACACCATATATTTT. Amino acid sequence: CSARDWGTRFGNTIYF. The chain links TRBV20-1 to TRBJ1-3; D may be TRBD1 (5 bases). V was shortened by 0 bases and J by 3 bases, with 15 bases between the two germline ends. The CDR3 contains 16 residues. Germline V CDR1 and CDR2: DFQATT, SNEGSKA (reference sequence).

J is TRBJ1-6 and V is TRBV7-9; D remains unclear. The germline V and J ends were trimmed by 2 bases and 12 bases, with 8 bases remaining between them. The CDR3 is made up of 12 amino acids. The V gene's germline CDR1 is SEHNR and CDR2 FQNEAQ (reference sequence). In DNA, the CDR3 is TGTGCCAGCAGCTTAATTGGGGAACCCCTCCACTTT. This encodes CASSLIGEPLHF.

In this sample, this clonotype turned up a few times. V gene TRBV5-6 combines with J gene TRBJ2-1, with 14 positions matching TRBD2. The V gene end was trimmed by 1 base and the J gene end by 9 bases; junction bases not matched to a gene: 6. From germline, CDR1 is SGHDT and CDR2 YYEEEE. The CDR3 length is 16 residues. CDR3 DNA: TGTGCCAGCAGCTTGAAGGTAGGACTAGCGGGGGGTGAGCAGTTCTTC. Its protein is CASSLKVGLAGGEQFF.

This CDR3 is CASSLRQGAEETQYF. CDR3 nucleotides: TGCGCCAGCAGCCTCAGACAGGGGGCGGAAGAGACCCAGTACTTC. The genes are TRBV5-1 and TRBJ2-5, with 10 bases lining up with TRBD1. Unmatched junction bases numbered 6, after V lost 4 bases and J lost 3 bases. This CDR3 has 15 residues. Germline CDR1 reads SGHRS; CDR2 reads YFSETQ.

This clonotype was detected a few times. This chain connects TRBV5-1 to TRBJ1-1, with TRBD1 matching 7 bases. The length of the CDR3 is 13 residues. V lost 4 bases to trimming and J lost 4 bases; unmatched junction nucleotides: 4. Germline V gene lookup returns CDR1 SGHRS and CDR2 YFSETQ. The chain's CDR3 is CASSPTGTTEAFF. The CDR3 DNA is TGCGCCAGCAGCCCGACAGGGACCACTGAAGCTTTCTTT.

This clonotype showed up just a few times. The CDR3 is CAVREGGTVKTQYF. CDR3 coding DNA: TGTGCCGTAAGAGAGGGGGGAACGGTAAAGACCCAGTACTTC. The chain employs TRBV7-6 and TRBJ2-5; either TRBD1 or TRBD2 may supply D (6 bases each). The CDR3 contains 14 residues. Deletions cut 11 bases from V and 6 bases from J, with 22 bases between. Germline V gene sequence: CDR1 SGHVS, CDR2 FNYEAQ. Combining the CDR3 with reference TRBV7-6 and TRBJ2-5 gives the whole variable domain GAGVSQSPRYKVTKRGQDVALRCDPISGHVSLYWYRQALGQGPEFLTYFNYEAQQDKSGLPNDRFSAERPEGSISTLTIQRTEQRDSAMYRCAVREGGTVKTQYFGPGTRLLVL.

This clonotype came up many times. The genes are TRBV28 and TRBJ1-1; 9 positions match TRBD1. CDR3 length: 17 amino acids. CDR1 is MDHEN, CDR2 SYDVKM, per germline. V was pared by 5 bases and J by 5 bases, with 15 bases of the junction left unmatched. The CDR3 reads CASSPPGTGSGDTEAFF. For the CDR3, the DNA is TGTGCCAGCAGTCCCCCCGGGACAGGGTCTGGAGATACTGAAGCTTTCTTT. Full variable domain (missing parts from reference TRBV28 and TRBJ1-1): DVKVTQSSRYLVKRTGEKVFLECVQDMDHENMFWYRQDPGLGLRLIYFSYDVKMKEKGDIPEGYSVSREKKERFSLILESASTNQTSMYLCASSPPGTGSGDTEAFFGQGTRLTVV.

This clonotype was counted at least ten times. V and J are TRBV6-6 and TRBJ1-6; D not resolved. Trimming removed 8 bases from V and 9 bases from J, with 14 bases in between. Germline-derived CDR1 and CDR2 are MNHNY and SVGAGI (reference sequence). The CDR3 loop spans 13 amino acids. The CDR3 DNA is TGTGCCAGCGGTCGGCCCCCGGGTTCACCCCTCCACTTT. Its translation: CASGRPPGSPLHF.